This TCR beta chain was observed in a study of glioma-infiltrating T cells. Study-level points and caveats: Tissue and blood shared very few CDR3 sequences. Non-neoplastic patients had below-expected tissue-blood divergence, while all gliomas exceeded expectation.

In this sample, this clonotype turned up many times. Its specificity is not known. Using RNA template, CDR3s of TCR alpha and beta were amplified with iRepertoire arm-PCR. One-step reverse transcription and amplification started from around 100-400 ng of tissue mRNA or PBMC total RNA. One entry per CDR3 protein, called by TCRdb with MiXCR from the multiplex PCR reads. The profile covers under 150,000 distinct CDR3 sequences, with around 23% appearing a single time and roughly 29% taken by the ten largest. Trimming removed 0 bases from V and 5 bases from J, with 12 bases in between. This CDR3 has 15 amino acids. Germline CDR1 is SGHNT and CDR2 is YYREEE (reference sequence).

Sequencing was done on a sample of glioma tissue, nonneoplastic brain tissue, or PBMCs (not recorded which). This sequence was found in a human donor with low-grade glioma or glioblastoma, undergoing nonglioma brain surgery, or in good health (not recorded which). The chain recombines TRBV5-4 with TRBJ2-1; D is undetermined. CDR3 coding DNA: TGTGCCAGCAGCTTGGCCCTAGAATTTGACAATGAGCAGTTCTTC. This gives the protein CASSLALEFDNEQFF.